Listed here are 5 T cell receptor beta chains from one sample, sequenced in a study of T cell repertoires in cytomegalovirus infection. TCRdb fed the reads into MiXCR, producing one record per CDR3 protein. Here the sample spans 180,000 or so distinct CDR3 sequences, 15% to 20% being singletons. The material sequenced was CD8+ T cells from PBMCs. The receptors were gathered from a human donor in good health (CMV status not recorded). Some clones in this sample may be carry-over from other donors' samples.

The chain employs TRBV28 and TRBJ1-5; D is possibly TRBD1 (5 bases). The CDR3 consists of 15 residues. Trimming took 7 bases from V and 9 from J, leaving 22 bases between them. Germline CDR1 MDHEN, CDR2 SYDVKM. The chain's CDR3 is CASTTPIGGDRPQHF. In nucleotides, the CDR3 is TGTGCCAGCACCACGCCCATTGGGGGGGACCGGCCCCAGCATTTT.

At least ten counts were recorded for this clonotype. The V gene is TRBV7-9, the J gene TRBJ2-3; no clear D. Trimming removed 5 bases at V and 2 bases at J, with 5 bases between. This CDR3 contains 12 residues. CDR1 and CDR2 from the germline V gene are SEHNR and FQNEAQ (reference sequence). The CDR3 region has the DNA TGTGCCAGCAGCCCCCCCACAGATACGCAGTATTTT. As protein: CASSPPTDTQYF.

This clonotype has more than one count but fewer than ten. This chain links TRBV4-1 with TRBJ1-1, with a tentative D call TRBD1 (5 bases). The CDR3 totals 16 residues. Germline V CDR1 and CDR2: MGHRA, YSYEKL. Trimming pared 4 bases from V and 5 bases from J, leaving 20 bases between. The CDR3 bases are TGCGCCAGCAGCCCAAGGGACTCTTCTATGGGTACTGAAGCTTTCTTT. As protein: CASSPRDSSMGTEAFF.

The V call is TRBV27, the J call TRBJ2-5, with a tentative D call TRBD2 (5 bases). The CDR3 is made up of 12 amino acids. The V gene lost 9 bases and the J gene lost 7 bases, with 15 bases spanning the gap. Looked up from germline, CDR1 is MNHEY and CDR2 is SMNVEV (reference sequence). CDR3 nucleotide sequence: TGTGCCAGTAAGTCGGGGAGTCGGACCCAGTACTTC. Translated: CASKSGSRTQYF.

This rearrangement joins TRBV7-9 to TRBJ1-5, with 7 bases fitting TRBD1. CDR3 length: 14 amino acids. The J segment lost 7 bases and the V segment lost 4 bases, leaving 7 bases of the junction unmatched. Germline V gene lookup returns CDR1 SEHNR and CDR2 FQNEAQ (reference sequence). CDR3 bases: TGTGCCAGCAGCTCTGACAGGGTTCACCAGCCCCAGCATTTT. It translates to CASSSDRVHQPQHF.